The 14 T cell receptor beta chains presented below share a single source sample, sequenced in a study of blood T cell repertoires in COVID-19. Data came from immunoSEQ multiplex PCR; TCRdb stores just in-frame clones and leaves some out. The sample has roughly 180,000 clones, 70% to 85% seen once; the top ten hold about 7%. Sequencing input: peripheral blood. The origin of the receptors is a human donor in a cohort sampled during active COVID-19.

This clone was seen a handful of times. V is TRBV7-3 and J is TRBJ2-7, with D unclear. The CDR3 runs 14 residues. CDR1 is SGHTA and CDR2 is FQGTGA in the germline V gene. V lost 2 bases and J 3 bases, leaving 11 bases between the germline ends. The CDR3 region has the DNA TGTGCCAGCAGCTTACATGGCGGAGTCTACGAGCAGTACTTC. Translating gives CASSLHGGVYEQYF.

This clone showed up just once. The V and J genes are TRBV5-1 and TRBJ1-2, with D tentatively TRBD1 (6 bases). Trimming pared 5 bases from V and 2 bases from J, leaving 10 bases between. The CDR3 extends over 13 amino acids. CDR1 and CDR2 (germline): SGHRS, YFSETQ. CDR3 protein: CASRDSTNYGYTF. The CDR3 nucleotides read TGCGCCAGCAGGGACAGCACGAACTATGGCTACACCTTC.

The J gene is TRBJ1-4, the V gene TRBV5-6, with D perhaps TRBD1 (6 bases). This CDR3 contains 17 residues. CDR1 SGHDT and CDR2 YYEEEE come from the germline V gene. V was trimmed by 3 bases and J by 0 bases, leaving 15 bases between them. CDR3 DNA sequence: TGTGCCAGCAGCTCGTGGGGACACCTTGCAACTAATGAAAAACTGTTTTTT. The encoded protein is CASSSWGHLATNEKLFF.

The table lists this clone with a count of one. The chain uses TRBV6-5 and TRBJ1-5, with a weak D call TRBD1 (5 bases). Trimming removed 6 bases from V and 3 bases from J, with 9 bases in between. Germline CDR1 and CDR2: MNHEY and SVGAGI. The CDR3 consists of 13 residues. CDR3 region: CASSPTDNQPQHF. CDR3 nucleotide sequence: TGTGCCAGCAGCCCGACAGACAATCAGCCCCAGCATTTT.

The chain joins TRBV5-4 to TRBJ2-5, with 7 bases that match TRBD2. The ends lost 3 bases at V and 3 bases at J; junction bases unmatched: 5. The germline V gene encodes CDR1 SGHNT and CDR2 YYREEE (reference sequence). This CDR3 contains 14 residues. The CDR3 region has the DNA TGTGCCAGCAGCTCGGGACTAACCAAAGAGACCCAGTACTTC. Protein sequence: CASSSGLTKETQYF.

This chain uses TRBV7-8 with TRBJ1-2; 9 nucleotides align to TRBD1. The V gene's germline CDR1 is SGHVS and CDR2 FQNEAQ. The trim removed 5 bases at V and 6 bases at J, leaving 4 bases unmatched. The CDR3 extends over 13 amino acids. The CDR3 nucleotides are TGTGCCAGCAGCGTACAGGGGGCGGATGGCTACACCTTC. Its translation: CASSVQGADGYTF.

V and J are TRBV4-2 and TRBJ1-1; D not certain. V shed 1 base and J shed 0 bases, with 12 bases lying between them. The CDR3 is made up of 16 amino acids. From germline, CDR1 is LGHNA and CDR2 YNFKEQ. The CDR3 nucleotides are TGTGCCAGCAGCCAAGGACGACTCCTTATGAACACTGAAGCTTTCTTT. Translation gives CASSQGRLLMNTEAFF.

The CDR3 reads CASRGGGGYTF. CDR3 sequence (DNA): TGTGCCAGCAGGGGAGGGGGAGGCTACACCTTC. This sequence joins TRBV2 and TRBJ1-2; a weak D match, TRBD1 (6 bases). Germline V gives CDR1 SNHLY, CDR2 FYNNEI. CDR3 length equals 11 residues. Trimming shortened V by 6 bases and J by 8 bases, and 10 bases separated the two germline ends.

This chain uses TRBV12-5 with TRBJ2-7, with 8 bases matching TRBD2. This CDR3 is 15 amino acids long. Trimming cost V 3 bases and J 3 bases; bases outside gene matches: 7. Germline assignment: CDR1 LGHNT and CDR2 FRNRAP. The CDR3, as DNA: TGTGCTAGTGGTTTTTCTCCTCGGGGGGGCTACGAGCAGTACTTC. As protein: CASGFSPRGGYEQYF.

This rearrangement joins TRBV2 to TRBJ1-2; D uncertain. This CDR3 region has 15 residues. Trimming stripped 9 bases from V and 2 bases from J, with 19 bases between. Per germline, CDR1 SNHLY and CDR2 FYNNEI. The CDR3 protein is CASTQEGVINYGYTF. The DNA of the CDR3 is TGTGCCAGTACCCAGGAGGGCGTGATAAACTATGGCTACACCTTC. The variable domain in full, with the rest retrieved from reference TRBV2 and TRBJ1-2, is EPEVTQTPSHQVTQMGQEVILRCVPISNHLYFYWYRQILGQKVEFLVSFYNNEISEKSEIFDDQFSVERPDGSNFTLKIRSTKLEDSAMYFCASTQEGVINYGYTFGSGTRLTVV.

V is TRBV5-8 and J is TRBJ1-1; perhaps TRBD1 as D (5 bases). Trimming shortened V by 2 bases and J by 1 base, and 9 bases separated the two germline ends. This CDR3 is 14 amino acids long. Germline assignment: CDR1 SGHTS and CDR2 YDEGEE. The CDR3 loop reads CASSFRDSNTEAFF. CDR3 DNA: TGTGCCAGCAGCTTCAGGGACTCGAACACTGAAGCTTTCTTT. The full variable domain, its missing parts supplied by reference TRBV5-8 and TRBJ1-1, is EAGVTQSPTHLIKTRGQQATLRCSPISGHTSVYWYQQALGLGLQFLLWYDEGEERNRGNFPPRFSGRQFPNYSSELNVNALELEDSALYLCASSFRDSNTEAFFGQGTRLTVV.

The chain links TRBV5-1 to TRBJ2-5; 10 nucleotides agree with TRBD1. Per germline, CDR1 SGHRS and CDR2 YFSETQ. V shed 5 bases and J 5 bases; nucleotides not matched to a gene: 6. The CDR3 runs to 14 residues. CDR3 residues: CASRPTGGEETQYF. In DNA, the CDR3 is TGCGCCAGCAGACCGACAGGGGGCGAGGAGACCCAGTACTTC.

CDR3 sequence (DNA): TGCGCCAGCAGCCAAGAGTCGTTGGGACAGGGTGGCAATCAGCCCCAGCATTTT. Protein: CASSQESLGQGGNQPQHF. The gene calls are TRBV4-1 and TRBJ1-5; the match to TRBD1 covers 9 bases. Germline assignment: CDR1 MGHRA and CDR2 YSYEKL. CDR3 length: 18 residues. V shed 0 bases, J shed 2 bases, and the junction held 8 bases outside the gene matches.

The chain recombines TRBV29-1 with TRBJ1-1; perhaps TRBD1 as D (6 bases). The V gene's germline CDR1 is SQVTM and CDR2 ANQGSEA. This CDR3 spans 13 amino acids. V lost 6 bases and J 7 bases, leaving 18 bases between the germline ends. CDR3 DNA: TGCAGCGTGCCAGGGGAAGGTGGCGGTGAAGCTTTCTTT. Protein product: CSVPGEGGGEAFF.